Below are 22 T cell receptor beta chains sequenced from a single sample in a study of blood T cell repertoires in COVID-19. Clones were sequenced by immunoSEQ multiplex PCR, and TCRdb holds only the in-frame ones, with some missing. The sample has about 160,000 clones, approximately 91% seen once. The sequenced material came from peripheral blood. These receptors originate from a man aged 18 to 29 with acute or convalescent COVID-19.

V gene TRBV28 combines with J gene TRBJ1-3, with 7 bases that match TRBD1. V trimming: 4 bases; J trimming: 3 bases; junction bases outside the gene matches: 3. This CDR3 spans 14 amino acids. The germline gives CDR1 MDHEN, CDR2 SYDVKM. The CDR3 DNA reads as TGTGCCAGCAGTTCCCCAGGGGGTGGAAACACCATATATTTT. This encodes CASSSPGGGNTIYF. The variable domain in full, completed from reference TRBV28 and TRBJ1-3, reads DVKVTQSSRYLVKRTGEKVFLECVQDMDHENMFWYRQDPGLGLRLIYFSYDVKMKEKGDIPEGYSVSREKKERFSLILESASTNQTSMYLCASSSPGGGNTIYFGEGSWLTVV.

This sequence joins TRBV2 and TRBJ2-5; TRBD2 matches at 15 bases. CDR1 SNHLY and CDR2 FYNNEI come from the germline V gene. The CDR3 is 15 residues long. Germline trimming cut 4 bases from V and 8 bases from J; bases unmatched to any gene: 5. CDR3 sequence reads: CASSGGLAGGRTQYF. CDR3 sequence (DNA): TGTGCCAGCAGTGGGGGACTAGCGGGGGGAAGAACCCAGTACTTC.

This clone was seen more than once but under ten times. This chain uses TRBV11-3 with TRBJ2-1; 12 bases agree with TRBD2. Germline trimming cut 5 bases from V and 7 bases from J; bases unmatched to any gene: 12. This CDR3 comprises 17 residues. In germline, CDR1 is SGHNT, CDR2 YENEEA. This CDR3 is CASSLGLAGGPRNEQFF. In DNA form, the CDR3 reads TGTGCCAGCAGCCTGGGGCTAGCGGGAGGGCCGAGGAATGAGCAGTTCTTC.

V usage is TRBV2 and J usage is TRBJ2-7; 9 bases agree with TRBD2. J lost 3 bases, V lost 1 base, and 4 bases had no gene match. The length of the CDR3 is 15 residues. Germline CDR1 and CDR2: SNHLY and FYNNEI. The CDR3 DNA follows: TGTGCCAGCAGTGAAGTAGCGGGGGTTAACTACGAGCAGTACTTC. This codes for CASSEVAGVNYEQYF.

This chain links TRBV7-9 with TRBJ2-3, with 9 nucleotides matching TRBD2. Germline trimming cut 6 bases from V and 1 base from J; bases unmatched to any gene: 8. The CDR3 extends over 16 amino acids. CDR1 SEHNR and CDR2 FQNEAQ come from the germline V gene (reference sequence). This CDR3 is CASSSKRGVGTDTQYF. Written as DNA, the CDR3 is TGTGCCAGCAGTTCTAAGCGGGGGGTTGGCACAGATACGCAGTATTTT.

The chain uses TRBV27 and TRBJ1-5, with D possibly being TRBD1 (5 bases). V was clipped by 5 bases and J by 4 bases, with 9 bases between them. This CDR3 comprises 13 residues. Germline-derived CDR1 and CDR2 are MNHEY and SMNVEV (reference sequence). The CDR3 protein is CASSGGENQPQHF. For the CDR3, the DNA is TGTGCCAGCAGTGGGGGGGAGAATCAGCCCCAGCATTTT.

For the CDR3, the DNA is TGTGCCAGCAGCCCGTCTACTAGCGGCATTGAGACCCAGTACTTC. Translated, it gives CASSPSTSGIETQYF. V gene TRBV11-3 combines with J gene TRBJ2-5; TRBD2 matches at 8 bases. V was pared by 5 bases and J by 5 bases, with 10 bases of the junction left unmatched. The germline CDR1 and CDR2 sequences are SGHNT and YENEEA. The CDR3 sequence is 15 residues long.

V is TRBV9 and J is TRBJ2-7; no clear D gene. Germline V gene lookup returns CDR1 SGDLS and CDR2 YYNGEE. The V and J ends lost 4 bases and 0 bases respectively, with 11 bases between them. The CDR3 is 14 amino acids. The CDR3 is CASSPHYRSYEQYF. The CDR3 region has the DNA TGTGCCAGCAGCCCCCACTACCGCTCCTACGAGCAGTACTTC.

The CDR3 sequence: CASSFGQGTYVEAFF. The DNA of the CDR3 is TGTGCCAGCAGCTTTGGACAGGGGACCTATGTTGAAGCTTTCTTT. The chain joins TRBV7-9 to TRBJ1-1, with TRBD1 matching 9 bases. Germline V gives CDR1 SEHNR, CDR2 FQNEAQ (reference sequence). The CDR3 runs 15 residues. V dropped 3 bases and J dropped 7; count of bases not matched to a gene: 9.

The chain carries TRBV18 and TRBJ1-1; 9 bases align to TRBD1. The CDR3 has 15 amino acids. The junction had 3 bases not matched to a gene; V was cut back by 3 bases and J by 1 base. Per the germline V gene, CDR1 is KGHSH and CDR2 is LQKENI. CDR3 amino acids: CASSPWTGANTEAFF. The CDR3 bases are TGTGCCAGCTCACCTTGGACAGGGGCGAACACTGAAGCTTTCTTT.

This chain connects TRBV6-5 to TRBJ1-2; 7 bases are a match to TRBD1. This CDR3 is built from 15 residues. CDR1 and CDR2 from the germline V gene are MNHEY and SVGAGI. V lost 7 bases, J lost 0 bases, and 8 bases stayed unmatched. The chain's CDR3 is CASKPGTETNYGYTF. CDR3 nucleotide sequence: TGTGCCAGCAAACCCGGGACAGAGACTAACTATGGCTACACCTTC.

The chain employs TRBV3-1 (or the pseudogene TRBV3-2) and TRBJ1-1; 7 bases are shared with TRBD1. The germline V gene encodes CDR1 LGHDT and CDR2 YNNKEL (reference sequence). CDR3 length equals 15 residues. V was clipped by 6 bases and J by 6 bases; unmatched bases: 13. As DNA, the CDR3 is TGTGCCAGCAGACCCACCCGACAGGGTGAGGCTGAAGCTTTCTTT. It yields the protein CASRPTRQGEAEAFF.

This CDR3 is CASSEAGGNQPQHF. In DNA form, the CDR3 reads TGTGCCAGCAGTGAAGCCGGGGGGAATCAGCCCCAGCATTTT. The chain joins TRBV6-1 to TRBJ1-5; D perhaps matches TRBD1 (5 bases). V lost 0 bases and J 4 bases, leaving 7 bases between the germline ends. The CDR3 is 14 residues long. Germline CDR1 reads MNHNS; CDR2 reads SASEGT.

The chain carries TRBV27 and TRBJ1-1; 7 bases line up with TRBD1. Per germline, CDR1 MNHEY and CDR2 SMNVEV (reference sequence). The CDR3 sequence is 13 residues long. V was clipped by 2 bases and J by 11 bases; unmatched bases: 8. Written as DNA, the CDR3 is TGTGCCAGCAGTTTAGGGGGACAGACCCCTGCTTTCTTT. Protein: CASSLGGQTPAFF.

This chain connects TRBV10-2 to TRBJ1-5; D not resolved. V gave up 8 bases and J gave up 8 bases, with 10 bases separating them. This CDR3 has 11 amino acids. Germline CDR1 is WSHSY and CDR2 is SAAADI. The CDR3 DNA sequence: TGCGCCAGCGGAGATAGTAAGCCCCAGCATTTT. Translating gives CASGDSKPQHF.

The DNA of the CDR3 is TGTGCCAGCAGCCCTACAATCCGGGACAGGGATGGCTACACCTTC. Translation: CASSPTIRDRDGYTF. The rearrangement links TRBV14 to TRBJ1-2, with 9 nucleotides matching TRBD1. This CDR3 is built from 15 residues. V dropped 4 bases and J dropped 6; count of bases not matched to a gene: 9. Germline CDR1 is SGHDN and CDR2 is FVKESK.

In the case of this clone: The sample holds other DNA sequences that translate to the same CDR3. This chain connects TRBV6-5 to TRBJ1-5; no clear D gene. Trimming pared 8 bases from V and 2 bases from J, leaving 10 bases between. The length of the CDR3 is 13 residues. The V gene's germline CDR1 is MNHEY and CDR2 SVGAGI. In nucleotides, the CDR3 is TGTGCCAGCGAAAGAGGTGGCAATCAGCCCCAGCATTTT. Translating gives CASERGGNQPQHF.

The V gene is TRBV2, the J gene TRBJ1-4; TRBD1 agrees at 10 bases. Germline-derived CDR1 and CDR2 are SNHLY and FYNNEI. After removal of 6 bases from V and 6 bases from J, the junction contained 4 bases not matched to a gene. The CDR3 consists of 14 residues. CDR3 coding DNA: TGTGCCAGCAGGGGGGACAGGGGCTATGAAAAACTGTTTTTT. Amino acid sequence: CASRGDRGYEKLFF.

The chain uses TRBV12-5 and TRBJ1-2; possible D gene TRBD1, 6 bases. Germline V gene sequence: CDR1 LGHNT, CDR2 FRNRAP. V gave up 0 bases and J gave up 4 bases, with 18 bases separating them. The CDR3 is 17 amino acids. The CDR3 coding sequence is TGTGCTAGTGGTTTGGTTCTCAAGACAGGCCAGGCCTATGGCTACACCTTC. Translation: CASGLVLKTGQAYGYTF.

CDR3 nucleotides: TGTGCCAGCAGCCAGCTCGGGACTTACCCATCCGTAGGTACGCAGTATTTT. This codes for CASSQLGTYPSVGTQYF. V usage is TRBV14 and J usage is TRBJ2-3; perhaps TRBD2 as D (6 bases). The germline V gene encodes CDR1 SGHDN and CDR2 FVKESK. The CDR3 has 17 residues. Trimming shortened V by 3 bases and J by 8 bases, and 24 bases separated the two germline ends.

CDR3 DNA sequence: TGTGCCACCAGTGTTCCCGGGACAGGGATCGTCAATGAGCAGTTCTTC. It is translated as CATSVPGTGIVNEQFF. This rearrangement joins TRBV24-1 to TRBJ2-1; 9 bases are shared with TRBD1. Germline-derived CDR1 and CDR2 are KGHDR and SFDVKD. V lost 5 bases and J lost 6; bases outside the gene matches: 10. The CDR3 is 16 residues long.

The gene calls are TRBV6-6 and TRBJ1-5, with TRBD1 as a possible D gene (5 bases). The germline V gene has CDR1 MNHNY and CDR2 SVGAGI (reference sequence). The CDR3 length is 14 residues. V lost 6 bases to trimming and J lost 5 bases, with 14 bases between them. This CDR3 is CASSSDRDDQPQHF. CDR3 DNA sequence: TGTGCCAGCAGCTCCGACAGAGACGATCAGCCCCAGCATTTT.